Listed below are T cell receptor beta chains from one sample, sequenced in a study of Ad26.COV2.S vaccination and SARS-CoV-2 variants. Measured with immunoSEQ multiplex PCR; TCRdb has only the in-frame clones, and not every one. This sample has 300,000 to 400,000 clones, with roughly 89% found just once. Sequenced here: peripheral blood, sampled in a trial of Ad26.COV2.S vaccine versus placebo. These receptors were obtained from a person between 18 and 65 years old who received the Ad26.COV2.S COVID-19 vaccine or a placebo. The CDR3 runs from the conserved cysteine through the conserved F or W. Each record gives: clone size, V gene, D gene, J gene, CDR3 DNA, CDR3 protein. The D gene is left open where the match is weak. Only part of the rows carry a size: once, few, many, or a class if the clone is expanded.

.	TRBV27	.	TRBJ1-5	TGTGCCAGCAGTTTAAGGGGCCAGAATAGCAATCAGCCCCAGCATTTT	CASSLRGQNSNQPQHF
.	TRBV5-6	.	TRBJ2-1	TGTGCCAGCAGCCCCTACAGGGCCTCGGGGCAGTTCTTC	CASSPYRASGQFF
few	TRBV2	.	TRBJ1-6	TGTGCCAGCAACCTGGAGGGGGGAAATTCACCCCTCCACTTT	CASNLEGGNSPLHF
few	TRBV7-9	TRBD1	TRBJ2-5	TGTGCCAGCAGCTTCAAAATCGGGACAGCTCAAGAGACCCAGTACTTC	CASSFKIGTAQETQYF
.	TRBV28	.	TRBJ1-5	TGTGCCAGCAGTTTACGATGGGTTGGCAATCAGCCCCAGCATTTT	CASSLRWVGNQPQHF
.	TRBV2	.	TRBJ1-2	TGTGCCAGCAGGTCTCTTTGGGAGGGCTACACCTTC	CASRSLWEGYTF
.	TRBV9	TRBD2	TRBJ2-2	TGTGCCAGCAGCGTAGCTAGCGGGGGGACCGGGGAGCTGTTTTTT	CASSVASGGTGELFF
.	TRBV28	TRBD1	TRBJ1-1	TGTGCCAGCAGTGCGTTCCAGGGACAGGGAGAGGGTGCTGAAGCTTTCTTT	CASSAFQGQGEGAEAFF
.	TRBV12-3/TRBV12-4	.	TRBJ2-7	TGTGCCAGCAACCAGGACACAAACTACGAGCAGTACTTC	CASNQDTNYEQYF
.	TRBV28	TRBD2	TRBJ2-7	TGTGCCAGCCGGACTGGGGGGGGCGAGCAGTACTTC	CASRTGGGEQYF
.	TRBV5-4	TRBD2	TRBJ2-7	TGTGCCAGCAGCGCCCCGAGAACTAGCGGGGATTCCTACGAGCAGTACTTC	CASSAPRTSGDSYEQYF
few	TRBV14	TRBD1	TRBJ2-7	TGTGCCAGCAGACGACAGGGTTCCCACGAGCAGTACTTC	CASRRQGSHEQYF
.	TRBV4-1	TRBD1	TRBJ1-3	TGCGCCAGCAGCCCCCTGGACAGGGGATTAAACACCATATATTTT	CASSPLDRGLNTIYF
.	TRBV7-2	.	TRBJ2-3	TGTGCCAGCAGCTTACAGGCTGGCGGGAACACAGATACGCAGTATTTT	CASSLQAGGNTDTQYF
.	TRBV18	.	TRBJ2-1	TGTGCCAGCTCACCACCGGGCAGGGGCCCCTACAATGAGCAGTTCTTC	CASSPPGRGPYNEQFF
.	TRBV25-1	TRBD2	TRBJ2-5	TGTGCCAGCAGTGAGGGTATGGCTAGCGGATACCAAGAGACCCAGTACTTC	CASSEGMASGYQETQYF
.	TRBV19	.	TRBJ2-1	TGTGCCAGTAGTCCGTATCTCTACAATGAGCAGTTCTTC	CASSPYLYNEQFF
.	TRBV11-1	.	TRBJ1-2	TGTGCCAGCAGCCCTAGGGTTGGGACGCCCGTTAATGGCTACACCTTC	CASSPRVGTPVNGYTF
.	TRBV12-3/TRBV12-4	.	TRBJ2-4	TGTGCCAGCAGTCTCAGGGGGGCCATTCAGTACTTC	CASSLRGAIQYF
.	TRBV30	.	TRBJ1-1	TGTGCCTGGAGGGACATCTCCGAAGCTTTCTTT	CAWRDISEAFF
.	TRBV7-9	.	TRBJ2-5	TGTGCCAGCAGCCCAAGGGGGGGGCGAGCCGAGACCCAGTACTTC	CASSPRGGRAETQYF
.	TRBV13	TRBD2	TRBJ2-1	TGTGCCAGCAGCAAACTAGCGGGAGTGGACAATGAGCAGTTCTTC	CASSKLAGVDNEQFF
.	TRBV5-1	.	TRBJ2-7	TGCGCCAGCAGCTTGGGCCCGAGTTCCTACGAGCAGTACTTC	CASSLGPSSYEQYF
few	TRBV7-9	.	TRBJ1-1	TGTGCCAGCAGCATGACGGTGGGGCTAGAAGCTTTCTTT	CASSMTVGLEAFF
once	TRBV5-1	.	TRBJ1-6	TGCGCCAGCAGCTTGGACCGGGGAGCCAGCTCCTATAATTCACCCCTCCACTTT	CASSLDRGASSYNSPLHF
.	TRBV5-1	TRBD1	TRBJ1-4	TGCGCCAGCACCCCTTCGCCGTTTCTTACTGGACAGGGGAACGAAAAACTGTTTTTT	CASTPSPFLTGQGNEKLFF
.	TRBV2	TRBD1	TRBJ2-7	TGTGCCAGCAGGGGGGACAGGGTGAACGACGAGCAGTACTTC	CASRGDRVNDEQYF
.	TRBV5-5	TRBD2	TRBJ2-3	TGTGCCAGCAGCTCATCTCCGAGACTAGCAACAGATACGCAGTATTTT	CASSSSPRLATDTQYF
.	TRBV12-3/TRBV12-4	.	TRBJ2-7	TGTGCCAGCAGCGTGGTAGGATACGAGCAGTACTTC	CASSVVGYEQYF
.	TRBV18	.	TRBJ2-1	TGTGCCAGCTCCCCGGGCCAATACAATGAGCAGTTCTTC	CASSPGQYNEQFF
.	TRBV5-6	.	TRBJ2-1	TGTGCCAGCATGCGGGGAGTCTTGGGCTCCTACAATGAGCAGTTCTTC	CASMRGVLGSYNEQFF
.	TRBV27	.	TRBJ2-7	TGTGCCAGCAGTTTATCCTTGAGTACCTCCTACGAGCAGTACTTC	CASSLSLSTSYEQYF
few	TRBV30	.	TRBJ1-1	TGTGCCTGGAGTGATTTGAACACTGAAGCTTTCTTT	CAWSDLNTEAFF
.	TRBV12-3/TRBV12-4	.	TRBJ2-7	TGTGCCAGCACATGGGGCAGTCTCGAGCAGTACTTC	CASTWGSLEQYF
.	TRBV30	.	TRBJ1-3	TGTGCCACTAGGTCGGGGAGCGCTGGAAACACCATATATTTT	CATRSGSAGNTIYF
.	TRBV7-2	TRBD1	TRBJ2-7	TGTGCCAGCAGCTTGGGGCCGGGACAGCAATACGAGCAGTACTTC	CASSLGPGQQYEQYF
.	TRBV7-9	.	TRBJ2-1	TGTGCCAGCAGCTTAGGGACGGGAGCGAGCTCCTACAATGAGCAGTTCTTC	CASSLGTGASSYNEQFF
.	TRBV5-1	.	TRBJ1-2	TGCGCCAGCAGCTTGTCTGGGCTAGACACCGGTGGGGATGGCTACACCTTC	CASSLSGLDTGGDGYTF
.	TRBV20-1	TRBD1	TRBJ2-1	TGCAGTGCTAGTCCAGGGGGCAATGAGCAGTTCTTC	CSASPGGNEQFF
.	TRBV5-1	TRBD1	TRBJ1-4	TGCGCCAGCAGCCTCTTAGAACAGGGGCGAGTAGGTGAAAAACTGTTTTTT	CASSLLEQGRVGEKLFF
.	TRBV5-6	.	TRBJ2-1	TGTGCCAGCAGCTTGGGTATAGGAAATGAGCAGTTCTTC	CASSLGIGNEQFF
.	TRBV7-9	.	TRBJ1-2	TGTGCCAGCAGATCGGTCGGGGGCCGTAACTATGGCTACACCTTC	CASRSVGGRNYGYTF